What follows is one T cell receptor (beta chain) and its context. Its binding antigen is unknown. Within one base of it there is no much larger clone, and no base qualities were kept. This sample was taken from a study of T cell changes during pregnancy in multiple sclerosis (dated by TCRdb to about 2019). At the level of the whole study: The study examined how the T cell repertoire changed over the course of pregnancy in women with multiple sclerosis.

Library preparation was by the immunoSEQ multiplex PCR assay. TCRdb holds this immuneACCESS table with in-frame rearrangements only. Some clones are missing; in checked studies, unresolved V genes explain under half, and the rest has no known cause. The sample includes about 40,000 clones, with around 94% observed a single time. The top ten hold 0.78% of the sample. This sample comprised CD4+ T cells from peripheral blood mononuclear cells, obtained before pregnancy. The source of this sequence is a female donor with multiple sclerosis, enrolled in a pregnancy study.

The CDR3 amino acid sequence is: CASAKQGVSGANVLTF. The DNA sequence is TGTGCCAGCGCGAAACAGGGCGTCTCTGGGGCCAACGTCCTGACTTTC. This chain is built from TRBV18 and TRBJ2-6; a weak D assignment points to TRBD1 (6 bases agree). Taken from cysteine to phenylalanine, the CDR3 has 16 residues. Only the CDR3 region is kept as DNA, spanning 48 bases read in frame from base 1. For CDR1 and CDR2, the germline V gene lists KGHSH and LQKENI. V is clipped by 8 bases and J by 0 bases, and the sequence between their germline boundaries is 14 bases long.